This TCR beta chain was found in a study of blood T cell repertoires in COVID-19. The repertoire was sequenced with immunoSEQ multiplex PCR; TCRdb's copy has only in-frame clones and lacks some. This table has 68,000 or so clones, about 86% appearing once. The CDR3 runs to 13 residues. The ends were cut back, 6 bases at V and 6 bases at J, with 14 bases in the middle. Germline loops: CDR1 MDHEN, CDR2 SYDVKM. The sample consisted of peripheral blood. The clonotype originates from a man aged 45-65 years with acute or convalescent COVID-19. This sequence joins TRBV28 and TRBJ2-5; the D is unclear. The CDR3 sequence is CASSLYSQQTQYF. The DNA of the CDR3 is TGTGCCAGCAGCTTGTACAGTCAGCAGACCCAGTACTTC.